This T cell receptor (beta chain) was sequenced for a study of beta chain features in type 1 diabetes. Reverse transcribing all isolated RNA meant expressed TCRB transcripts were sequenced. Sequenced by immunoSEQ multiplex PCR; TCRdb stores in-frame clones only, minus some. The sample lists about 650,000 clones; roughly 12% were seen once. The CDR3 runs 13 residues. Trimming left V 6 bases short and J 2 bases short, with 10 bases between. Germline V CDR1 and CDR2: MNHEY, SVGAGI. Comments on this clone: Its antigen is still unknown.

Study findings and constraints: TCRB CDR3 length was moderately but significantly reduced in all four CD4+ subsets of Type 1 diabetes patients. PCR might show a preference for shorter templates, equally across patients and controls.

V is TRBV6-5 and J is TRBJ2-5, with D uncertain. Sequencing was performed on naive CD4+ T cells from blood. The sequence derives from a young man with type 1 diabetes. This CDR3 reads CASRISGQETQYF. DNA for the CDR3: TGTGCCAGCAGGATTAGTGGGCAAGAGACCCAGTACTTC.